These T cell receptor beta chains were read from a single sample in a study of OX40 agonist ivuxolimab in advanced cancers. Libraries were prepared by immunoSEQ multiplex PCR; TCRdb keeps only in-frame clonotypes and omits some of them. In the table there are fewer than 85,000 clones, roughly 76% of which are singletons. The input for sequencing was CD4+ or CD8+ T cells sorted from blood, taken in a trial of the OX40 agonist ivuxolimab. The receptors derive from an adult with an advanced solid tumor such as melanoma, head and neck, liver or kidney cancer. CDR3s include the opening cysteine and the closing phenylalanine or tryptophan. The D gene is left open where the match is weak. Clone size is shown for a subset of rows, as once, few, many or a class of expanded clone.

D	V	size	J	DNA	CDR3
NA	TRBV5-1	NA	TRBJ2-5	TGCGCCAGCAGCTTGGGGCAGGGTGGAGAGACCCAGTACTTC	CASSLGQGGETQYF
NA	TRBV6-5	NA	TRBJ1-1	TGTGCCAGCAGTTACTCGTCGGGGGTCACTGAAGCTTTCTTT	CASSYSSGVTEAFF
TRBD2	TRBV25-1	NA	TRBJ2-3	TGTGCCAGCAGCCCCGGACTAGCTCCCACAGATACGCAGTATTTT	CASSPGLAPTDTQYF
TRBD1	TRBV11-3	once	TRBJ2-2	TGTGCCAGCAGCCAGACAGGGTGGCCGGTCGGGGAGCTGTTTTTT	CASSQTGWPVGELFF
NA	TRBV21-1	NA	TRBJ2-7	TGTGCCATCCAACCCCGTCGGAGCTCCTACGAGCAGTACTTC	CAIQPRRSSYEQYF
TRBD1	TRBV2	NA	TRBJ1-6	TGTGCCACCCGGGAGGGGGCGCATACTTCACCCCTCCACTTT	CATREGAHTSPLHF
NA	TRBV11-2	NA	TRBJ2-2	TGTGCCAGCAGCTTAGAATTTCGTAACACTCCGGGCACCGGGGAGCTGTTTTTT	CASSLEFRNTPGTGELFF
NA	TRBV18	few	TRBJ1-2	TGTGCCAGCTCACCAGGGGAGGGGAAACTCTATGGCTACACCTTC	CASSPGEGKLYGYTF
NA	TRBV7-6	NA	TRBJ2-5	TGTGCCAGCAGCTCCCGGGCTGGGATGGAGACCCAGTACTTC	CASSSRAGMETQYF
TRBD2	TRBV27	NA	TRBJ2-1	TGTGCCAGCAGCCTACTAGCGGGAGGTTACAATGAGCAGTTCTTC	CASSLLAGGYNEQFF
NA	TRBV14	NA	TRBJ2-3	TGTGCCAGCTCTTCTGGGGCAGATACGCAGTATTTT	CASSSGADTQYF
NA	TRBV28	NA	TRBJ2-7	TGTGCCAGCAGTTTTCACGGGCACAGGGACTACGAGCAGTACTTC	CASSFHGHRDYEQYF
TRBD1	TRBV25-1	NA	TRBJ2-3	TGTGCCAGCAGTGACTACCCCCGGACAGGGTCAAACACAGATACGCAGTATTTT	CASSDYPRTGSNTDTQYF
NA	TRBV6-5	NA	TRBJ1-5	TGTGCCAGCAGTTTGGCGGGGGCGAGTCAGCCCCAGCATTTT	CASSLAGASQPQHF
TRBD2	TRBV4-2	NA	TRBJ2-3	TGTGCCAGCAGCCAGATCCGTACTAGCGGCACAGATACGCAGTATTTT	CASSQIRTSGTDTQYF
NA	TRBV5-1	NA	TRBJ1-4	TGCGCCAGCAGCGTAGGATCCCTAACGCAAAATGAAAAACTGTTTTTT	CASSVGSLTQNEKLFF
NA	TRBV11-2	NA	TRBJ2-7	TGTGCCACCCGAAGACAGGAGGACTCCTACGAGCAGTACTTC	CATRRQEDSYEQYF
NA	TRBV7-2	NA	TRBJ1-2	TGTGCCAGCAGCTTAGCGGTTTCCCTCCGGGGCTACACCTTC	CASSLAVSLRGYTF
NA	TRBV18	NA	TRBJ2-6	TGTGCCAGCTCAGCACGGGACTCTGGGGCCAACGTCCTGACTTTC	CASSARDSGANVLTF
TRBD1	TRBV4-1	NA	TRBJ1-4	TGCGCCAGCAGCCAGGGACAGGCGGGAGAAAAACTGTTTTTT	CASSQGQAGEKLFF
NA	TRBV19	NA	TRBJ1-5	TGTGCCAGTAGTACCCCTGACAGGTCGGATCAGCCCCAGCATTTT	CASSTPDRSDQPQHF
NA	TRBV10-2	NA	TRBJ1-2	TGCGCCAGCAGTGAAGGCCGGGACGCCCTCTTGGTCACCTTC	CASSEGRDALLVTF
NA	TRBV2	NA	TRBJ1-5	TGTGCCAGCAGGAGAGGACAGCTTAGCAATCAGCCCCAGCATTTT	CASRRGQLSNQPQHF
TRBD1	TRBV30	few	TRBJ1-2	TGTGCCTGGAGTCGGGACAGGGCGAATGGCTACACCTTC	CAWSRDRANGYTF
TRBD2	TRBV18	NA	TRBJ2-5	TGTGCCAGCTCACGTCGACTAGCGGATCAAGAGACCCAGTACTTC	CASSRRLADQETQYF
NA	TRBV11-3	many	TRBJ2-2	TGTGCCAGCAGCTTGCGGAGTTCTACGAACACCGGGGAGCTGTTTTTT	CASSLRSSTNTGELFF
NA	TRBV10-2	NA	TRBJ1-1	TGCGCCAGCAGTGAGTCGCCTGACACTGAAGCTTTCTTT	CASSESPDTEAFF
NA	TRBV9	once	TRBJ2-6	TGTGCCAGCAGCGCGGACTCTGGGGCCAACGTCCTGACTTTC	CASSADSGANVLTF
TRBD1	TRBV10-1	NA	TRBJ2-1	TGCGCCAGCAGTGAGCTCGGGACAGGGTCGTACAATGAGCAGTTCTTC	CASSELGTGSYNEQFF
NA	TRBV30	NA	TRBJ1-4	TGTGCCGTGGGCACACAAACTAATGAAAAACTGTTTTTT	CAVGTQTNEKLFF
TRBD1	TRBV9	NA	TRBJ1-3	TGTGCCAGCAGCGTGTACGGGACAGGGCTTGGAAACACCATATATTTT	CASSVYGTGLGNTIYF
TRBD1	TRBV7-9	once	TRBJ1-4	TGTGCCAGCAGCCCCGGGACAGTAGATGAAAAACTGTTTTTT	CASSPGTVDEKLFF
TRBD1	TRBV2	NA	TRBJ2-1	TGTGCCAGCCTACCGGGACAGGGCTACAATGAGCAGTTCTTC	CASLPGQGYNEQFF
TRBD1	TRBV28	NA	TRBJ2-5	TGTGCCAGCAGTGGCAGTGGGACAGGGGAAGAGACCCAGTACTTC	CASSGSGTGEETQYF
TRBD2	TRBV7-3	NA	TRBJ2-2	TGTGCCAGCAGCTTAGTGAAGGGAGGGCCCGGGGAGCTGTTTTTT	CASSLVKGGPGELFF
NA	TRBV6-5	few	TRBJ1-2	TGTGCCAGCAGTTACTCAAATTATGGCTACACCTTC	CASSYSNYGYTF
TRBD1	TRBV19	NA	TRBJ1-4	TGTGCCAGTAGTAAAACCGGGACAGAAGATGAAAAACTGTTTTTT	CASSKTGTEDEKLFF
NA	TRBV5-1	NA	TRBJ2-7	TGCGCCAGCAGCTTGGCGGTGGAAGACAGCCCTGGCGACGAGCAGTACTTC	CASSLAVEDSPGDEQYF
TRBD1	TRBV13	NA	TRBJ1-4	TGTGCCAGCAGCAGGACAGGGGAAACGGCTAATGAAAAACTGTTTTTT	CASSRTGETANEKLFF
NA	TRBV5-4	NA	TRBJ2-5	TGTGCCAGCAGCTTGCCCCAAGAGACCCAGTACTTC	CASSLPQETQYF